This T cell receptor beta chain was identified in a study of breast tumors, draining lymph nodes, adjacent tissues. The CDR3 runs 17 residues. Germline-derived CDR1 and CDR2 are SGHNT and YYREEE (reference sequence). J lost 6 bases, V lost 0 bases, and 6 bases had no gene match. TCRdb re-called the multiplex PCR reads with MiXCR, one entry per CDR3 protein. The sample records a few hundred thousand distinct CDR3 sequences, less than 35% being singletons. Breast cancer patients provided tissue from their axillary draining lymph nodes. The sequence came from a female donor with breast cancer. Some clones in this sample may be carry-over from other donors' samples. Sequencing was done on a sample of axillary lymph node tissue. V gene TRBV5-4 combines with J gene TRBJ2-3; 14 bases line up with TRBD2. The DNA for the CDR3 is TGTGCCAGCAGCTTGGGAGGGGGACTAGCGGGAGCCGATACGCAGTATTTT. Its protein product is CASSLGGGLAGADTQYF.